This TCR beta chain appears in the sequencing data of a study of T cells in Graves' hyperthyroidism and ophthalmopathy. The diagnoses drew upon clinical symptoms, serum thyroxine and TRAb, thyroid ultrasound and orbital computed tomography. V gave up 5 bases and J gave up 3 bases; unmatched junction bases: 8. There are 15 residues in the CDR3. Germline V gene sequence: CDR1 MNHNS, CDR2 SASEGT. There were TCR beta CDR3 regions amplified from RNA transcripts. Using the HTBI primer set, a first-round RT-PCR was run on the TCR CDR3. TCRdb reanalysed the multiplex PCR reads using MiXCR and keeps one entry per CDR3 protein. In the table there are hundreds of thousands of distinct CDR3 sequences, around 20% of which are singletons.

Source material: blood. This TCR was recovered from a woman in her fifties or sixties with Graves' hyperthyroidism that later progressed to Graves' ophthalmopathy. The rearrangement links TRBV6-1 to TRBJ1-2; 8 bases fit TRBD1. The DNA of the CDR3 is TGTGCCAGCAGTCGACCCGGGACAGGAGACTATGGCTACACCTTC. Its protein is CASSRPGTGDYGYTF.